This T cell receptor (beta chain) emerged from a study of T cell repertoires in cytomegalovirus infection. Study background: Indications came from public TCR beta signatures; they pointed to CMV infection and to a matching HLA type. Study results and limitations: Dominating the ex vivo response were TCR beta clonotypes that were CMV-specific and HLA-C-restricted. Adding up the frequency of public TCR beta families identified people who carried CMV plus the relevant HLA.

Germline trimming cut 1 base from V and 7 bases from J; bases unmatched to any gene: 4. Germline-derived CDR1 and CDR2 are LNHNV and YYDKDF (reference sequence). The CDR3 is 16 residues long. This clonotype was picked up many times. Its antigen is not identified. One entry per CDR3 protein results from TCRdb running MiXCR on the reads. This sample has about 210,000 distinct CDR3 sequences, with approximately 7% found just once. This chain connects TRBV15 to TRBJ1-6, with 10 bases fitting TRBD1. The origin of this receptor is a human donor in good health (CMV status not recorded). Some clones in this sample may be carry-over from other donors' samples. Material: PBMCs. The DNA for the CDR3 is TGTGCCACCAGCAGAGTGGGGGGACAGGGGAATTCACCCCTCCACTTT. This translates into CATSRVGGQGNSPLHF.